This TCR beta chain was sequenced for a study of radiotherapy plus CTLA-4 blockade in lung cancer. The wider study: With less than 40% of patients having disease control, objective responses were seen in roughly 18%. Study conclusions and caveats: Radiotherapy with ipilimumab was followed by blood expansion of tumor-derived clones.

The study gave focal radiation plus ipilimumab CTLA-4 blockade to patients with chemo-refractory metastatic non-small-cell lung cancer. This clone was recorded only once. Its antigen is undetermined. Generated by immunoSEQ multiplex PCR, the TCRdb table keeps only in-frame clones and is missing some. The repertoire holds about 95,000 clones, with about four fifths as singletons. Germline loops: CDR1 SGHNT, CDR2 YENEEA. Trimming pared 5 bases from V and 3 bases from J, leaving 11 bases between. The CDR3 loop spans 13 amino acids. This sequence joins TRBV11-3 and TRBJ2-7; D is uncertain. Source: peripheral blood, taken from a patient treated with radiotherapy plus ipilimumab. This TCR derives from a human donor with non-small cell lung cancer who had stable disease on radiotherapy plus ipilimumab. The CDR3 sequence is CASSPAGFYEQYF. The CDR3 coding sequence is TGTGCCAGCAGCCCCGCCGGTTTCTACGAGCAGTACTTC.